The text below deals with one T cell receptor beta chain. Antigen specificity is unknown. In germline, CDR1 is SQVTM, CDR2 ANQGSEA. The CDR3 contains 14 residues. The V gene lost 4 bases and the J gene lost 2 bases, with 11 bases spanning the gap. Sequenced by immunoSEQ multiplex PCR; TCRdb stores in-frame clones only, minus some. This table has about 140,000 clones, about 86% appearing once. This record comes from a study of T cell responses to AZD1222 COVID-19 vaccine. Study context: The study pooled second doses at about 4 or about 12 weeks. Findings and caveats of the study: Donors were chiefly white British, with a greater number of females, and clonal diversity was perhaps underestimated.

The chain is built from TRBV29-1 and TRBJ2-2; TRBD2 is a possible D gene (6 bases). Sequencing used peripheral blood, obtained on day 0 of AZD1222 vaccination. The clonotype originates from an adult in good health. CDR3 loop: CSVVGSGNTGELFF. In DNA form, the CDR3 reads TGCAGCGTTGTAGGTAGCGGTAACACCGGGGAGCTGTTTTTT.